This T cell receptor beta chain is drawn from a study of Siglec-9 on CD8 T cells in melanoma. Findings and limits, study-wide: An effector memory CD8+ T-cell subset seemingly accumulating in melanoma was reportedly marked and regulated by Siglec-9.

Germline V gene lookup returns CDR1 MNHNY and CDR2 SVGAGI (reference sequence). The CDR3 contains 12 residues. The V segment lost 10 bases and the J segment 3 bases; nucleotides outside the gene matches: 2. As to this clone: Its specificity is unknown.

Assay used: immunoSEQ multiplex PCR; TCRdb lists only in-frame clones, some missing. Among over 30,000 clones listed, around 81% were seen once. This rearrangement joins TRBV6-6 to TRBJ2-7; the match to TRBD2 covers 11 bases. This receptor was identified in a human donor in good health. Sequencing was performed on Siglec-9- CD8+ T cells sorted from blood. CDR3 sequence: CATLAGGYEQYF. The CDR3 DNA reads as TGTGCCACCCTAGCGGGGGGCTACGAGCAGTACTTC.